The 9 T cell receptor beta chains listed next were all sequenced from one sample in a study of T cell responses to AZD1222 COVID-19 vaccine. Assay: immunoSEQ multiplex PCR; the TCRdb copy retains only in-frame clones and omits some. The sample shows around 200,000 clones, around 89% of them seen only once. This sample comprised peripheral blood, obtained 28 days after the second AZD1222 dose. These receptors were collected from an adult who received the AZD1222 COVID-19 vaccine.

The CDR3 nucleotides are TGTGCCAGCAGTTACTTAACAGGGAAACAAGAGACCCAGTACTTC. It yields the protein CASSYLTGKQETQYF. The V gene is TRBV6-2 or TRBV6-3, the J gene TRBJ2-5, with D perhaps matching TRBD1 (6 bases). Germline CDR1 MNHEY, CDR2 SVGEGT. The CDR3 covers 15 residues. Trimming left V 1 base short and J 2 bases short, with 11 bases between.

The chain couples TRBV27 to TRBJ1-6; D uncertain. CDR3 size: 14 residues. Trimming removed 3 bases from V and 7 bases from J, with 10 bases in between. CDR1 MNHEY and CDR2 SMNVEV come from the germline V gene (reference sequence). The chain's CDR3 is CASSFGEPNSPLHF. The CDR3 DNA follows: TGTGCCAGCAGTTTTGGGGAACCCAATTCACCCCTCCACTTT.

V gene TRBV3-1 (or the pseudogene TRBV3-2) combines with J gene TRBJ2-1; 11 nucleotides line up with TRBD2. With V trimmed by 4 bases and J by 0 bases, 2 bases remained unmatched. CDR3 length: 16 residues. Germline V gene lookup returns CDR1 LGHDT and CDR2 YNNKEL (reference sequence). The CDR3 nucleotides are TGTGCCAGCAGCCCTAGCGGGAGGAGCTCCTACAATGAGCAGTTCTTC. It yields the protein CASSPSGRSSYNEQFF.

V gene TRBV30 combines with J gene TRBJ2-7; D is possibly TRBD2 (5 bases). The CDR3 is 15 amino acids. The V gene lost 1 base and the J gene lost 5 bases, with 18 bases spanning the gap. Germline lookup yields CDR1 GTSNPN and CDR2 SVGIG (reference sequence). For the CDR3, the DNA is TGTGCCTGGAGTGATTGGGCCAGCGGTGCCCACGAGCAGTACTTC. Its translation: CAWSDWASGAHEQYF. Filled out from reference TRBV30 and TRBJ2-7, the complete variable domain reads SQTIHQWPATLVQPVGSPLSLECTVEGTSNPNLYWYRQAAGRGLQLLFYSVGIGQISSEVPQNLSASRPQDRQFILSSKKLLLSDSGFYLCAWSDWASGAHEQYFGPGTRLTVT.

This rearrangement joins TRBV28 to TRBJ2-1, with D maybe TRBD2 (6 bases). The CDR3 is 15 residues long. Germline CDR1 MDHEN, CDR2 SYDVKM. Trimming left V 2 bases short and J 3 bases short, with 11 bases between. CDR3 sequence reads: CASSLSPGLYNEQFF. The DNA for the CDR3 is TGTGCCAGCAGTTTAAGTCCGGGACTCTACAATGAGCAGTTCTTC.

This clone is a singleton in its sample. J is TRBJ1-5 and V is TRBV7-6; the D is unclear. This CDR3 comprises 11 residues. The V gene lost 4 bases and the J gene lost 7 bases, with 5 bases spanning the gap. The germline V gene has CDR1 SGHVS and CDR2 FNYEAQ. CDR3 sequence: CASSYGQPQHF. Here the CDR3 DNA reads TGTGCCAGCAGCTACGGACAGCCCCAGCATTTT. Full variable domain (remainder filled in from reference TRBV7-6 and TRBJ1-5): GAGVSQSPRYKVTKRGQDVALRCDPISGHVSLYWYRQALGQGPEFLTYFNYEAQQDKSGLPNDRFSAERPEGSISTLTIQRTEQRDSAMYRCASSYGQPQHFGDGTRLSIL.

The rearrangement uses TRBV30 and TRBJ2-2; no firm D call. Deletions cut 7 bases from V and 1 base from J, with 13 bases between. This CDR3 region has 14 residues. Germline loops: CDR1 GTSNPN, CDR2 SVGIG (reference sequence). The CDR3, as DNA: TGTGCCTCCGTTACAGAAATGAACACCGGGGAGCTGTTTTTT. Translation gives CASVTEMNTGELFF.

V and J are TRBV7-9 and TRBJ2-1, with D maybe TRBD2 (6 bases). Germline V CDR1 and CDR2: SEHNR, FQNEAQ (reference sequence). CDR3 length: 15 residues. The V and J ends lost 0 bases and 7 bases respectively, with 13 bases between them. DNA for the CDR3: TGTGCCAGCAGCTTAGCTAGCGGAGCGCCGAATGAGCAGTTCTTC. Translating gives CASSLASGAPNEQFF.

The rearrangement links TRBV6-2 or TRBV6-3 to TRBJ2-1, with a weak D call TRBD1 (6 bases). The V end lost 6 bases, the J end lost 8 bases, and 11 bases lay between the germline ends. There are 12 residues in the CDR3. Germline V gives CDR1 MNHEY, CDR2 SVGEGT. The CDR3 loop reads CASSEEGDEQFF. The CDR3 region has the DNA TGTGCCAGCAGCGAAGAGGGGGATGAGCAGTTCTTC.